The T cell receptor beta chain described here comes from a study of human T cells and chemical hapten exposure. Study-wide background: Patients, predominantly female, presented with alopecia areata, totalis or universalis. Findings and limits, study-wide: In the PT1 data, expanded TCR counts showed a positive correlation with patch test score.

The sample's time point: pre-sensitization, week 0. Treatment here: therapeutic diphenylcyclopropenone sensitization with weekly scalp DPC. The CDR3 extends over 16 amino acids. Germline CDR1 and CDR2: MNHEY and SVGEGT. With V trimmed by 5 bases and J by 2 bases, 10 bases remained unmatched. Individual cDNA molecules received unique molecular identifiers in the library. TCRdb called the RACE reads again in MiXCR, with one record for every CDR3 protein. Among approximately 260,000 distinct CDR3 sequences listed, about 7.7% were seen once. Concerning this clonotype: Its specificity is unknown.

This TCR was recovered from a man aged 18 to 30 with alopecia areata. Some clones in this sample may be carry-over from other donors' samples. V usage is TRBV6-2 or TRBV6-3 and J usage is TRBJ2-5; 8 bases align to TRBD2. The material sequenced was whole blood, taken in connection with sensitization to the hapten diphenylcyclopropenone (DPC). CDR3 coding DNA: TGTGCCAGCAGTCCCCAGGCAGCGGGGGCACAAGAGACCCAGTACTTC. Translated, it gives CASSPQAAGAQETQYF.